This record concerns one TCR beta chain sequence. Its antigen remains unknown. The library came from three nested PCR rounds adapted from ARM-PCR protocols. TCRdb fed the multiplex PCR reads into MiXCR, producing one record per CDR3 protein. The repertoire holds about 44,000 distinct CDR3 sequences, with 64% as singletons. This specimen belongs to a study of tumor and adjacent non-tumor tissue in lung cancer. As for the study in general: There were about 12 adenocarcinoma, a couple of squamous cell carcinoma and 1 small cell lung cancer cases. Stage I to III disease affected 9 to 10 men and roughly 5 women aged roughly 30 to 80. Each sample yielded some 4 million productive TCRbeta reads on average. Study-wide results and caveats: TCR diversity was significantly greater in tumor than normal lung tissue.

V lost 1 base to trimming and J lost 10 bases; unmatched junction nucleotides: 7. Germline V gene lookup returns CDR1 LGHNA and CDR2 YNFKEQ. This CDR3 is 14 amino acids long. RNA was extracted from bulk tissue without any cell sorting. This non-tumor lung sample came from over 3 cm beyond the tumor edge. This clonotype was obtained from a woman aged 70-85 years with non-small cell lung cancer. The sample taken for sequencing was distant non-tumor lung tissue. The gene calls are TRBV4-2 and TRBJ2-1, with 7 bases matching TRBD1. This chain's CDR3 is CASSQAAGGVEQFF. CDR3 nucleotide sequence: TGTGCCAGCAGCCAAGCCGCAGGGGGTGTGGAGCAGTTCTTC.